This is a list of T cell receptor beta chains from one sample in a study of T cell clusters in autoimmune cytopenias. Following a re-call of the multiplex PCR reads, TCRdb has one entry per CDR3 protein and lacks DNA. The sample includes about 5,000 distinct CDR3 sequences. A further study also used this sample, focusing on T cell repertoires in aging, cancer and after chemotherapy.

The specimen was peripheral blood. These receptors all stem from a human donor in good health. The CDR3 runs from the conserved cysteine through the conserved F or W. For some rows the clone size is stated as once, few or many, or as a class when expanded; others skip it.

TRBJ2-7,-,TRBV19,CAIPAGGGFYEQYF
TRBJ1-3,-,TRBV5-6,CASSLVPKTGGAGGNTIYF
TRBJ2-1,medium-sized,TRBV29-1,CSAGLTYNEQFF
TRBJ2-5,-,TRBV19,CASSIGRGLSETQYF
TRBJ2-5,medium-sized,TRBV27,CASSLTNPWETQYF
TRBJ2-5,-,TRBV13,CASSLAGSGSHQETQYF
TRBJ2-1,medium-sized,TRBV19,CASSLGTSALDEQFF
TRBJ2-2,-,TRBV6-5,CASSKGPNTGELFF
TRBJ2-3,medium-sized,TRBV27,CASSRELTDTQYF
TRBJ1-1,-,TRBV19,CASSPVKGSMNTEAFF
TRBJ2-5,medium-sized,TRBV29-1,CSVEEGTSGSQEYQETQYF
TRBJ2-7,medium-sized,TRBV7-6,CASSFAGINEQYF
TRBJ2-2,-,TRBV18,CASSPGQFTGELFF
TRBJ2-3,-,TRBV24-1,CATSDPGQADTQYF
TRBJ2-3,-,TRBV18,CASSPFDGSADTQYF